This TCR beta chain was captured by sequencing in a study of CD8+CD57+ T cells in acquired aplastic anemia. Study background: Sorted CD4+ and CD8+ cells yielded DNA averaging around 3.2 ug. Healthy CD8+ samples averaged about 11.0 million reads. General study points: Between patients and controls, CD8+ Simpson's diversity did not vary significantly.

CDR3 and TCR beta VDJ profiling relied on genomic DNA as the template. TCRdb re-called the reads through MiXCR, storing one row per CDR3 protein. In the table there are around 180,000 distinct CDR3 sequences, 55% to 80% of which are singletons. Worth noting for this clonotype: Its target is unknown. A junction boundary mismatches the germline segment, possibly from a read error.

The CDR3 totals 13 residues. The V gene's germline CDR1 is SGHTA and CDR2 FQGTGA. The sequence came from a human donor in good health. Sequences were obtained from sorted CD4+, CD8+, or CD8+CD57+ T cells (not recorded which) from PBMCs. V is TRBV7-3 and J is TRBJ1-1; no firm D call. The CDR3 reads CVSSRRKNTEAFF. The DNA of the CDR3 is TGTGTCAGCAGCCGGAGGAAGAACACTGAAGCTTTCTTT.